This passage covers 2 T cell receptor beta chains from one sample sequenced in a study of T cell repertoires in cytomegalovirus infection. TCRdb reprocessed the reads with MiXCR, giving one entry per CDR3 protein. The sample consists of about 600,000 distinct CDR3 sequences, less than 25% of them appearing once. Sequencing was done on a sample of CD8+ T cells from PBMCs. These receptors were taken from a human donor in good health (CMV status not recorded). Some clones in this sample may be carry-over from other donors' samples.

This chain connects TRBV4-1 to TRBJ1-1, with 7 positions matching TRBD1. The J segment lost 1 base and the V segment lost 3 bases, leaving 11 bases of the junction unmatched. This CDR3 has 17 residues. Germline loops: CDR1 MGHRA, CDR2 YSYEKL. CDR3 loop: CASSHRLRGQQNTEAFF. CDR3 nucleotide sequence: TGCGCCAGCAGCCACCGTCTAAGGGGACAGCAGAACACTGAAGCTTTCTTT.

In regard to this clonotype: The conserved phenylalanine or tryptophan is not found at the CDR3 terminus, so this likely reflects a read error. The genes are TRBV4-3 and TRBJ2-6; TRBD1 is a possible D gene (5 bases). Deletions cut 0 bases from V and 0 bases from J, with 15 bases between. This CDR3 is built from 19 residues. CDR1 is LGHNA, CDR2 YSLEER, per germline. The CDR3 protein is CASSQDLSRTLSGANVLTL. The CDR3 DNA follows: TGCGCCAGCAGCCAAGATTTGTCGCGGACACTCTCTGGGGCCAACGTCCTGACTTTA.